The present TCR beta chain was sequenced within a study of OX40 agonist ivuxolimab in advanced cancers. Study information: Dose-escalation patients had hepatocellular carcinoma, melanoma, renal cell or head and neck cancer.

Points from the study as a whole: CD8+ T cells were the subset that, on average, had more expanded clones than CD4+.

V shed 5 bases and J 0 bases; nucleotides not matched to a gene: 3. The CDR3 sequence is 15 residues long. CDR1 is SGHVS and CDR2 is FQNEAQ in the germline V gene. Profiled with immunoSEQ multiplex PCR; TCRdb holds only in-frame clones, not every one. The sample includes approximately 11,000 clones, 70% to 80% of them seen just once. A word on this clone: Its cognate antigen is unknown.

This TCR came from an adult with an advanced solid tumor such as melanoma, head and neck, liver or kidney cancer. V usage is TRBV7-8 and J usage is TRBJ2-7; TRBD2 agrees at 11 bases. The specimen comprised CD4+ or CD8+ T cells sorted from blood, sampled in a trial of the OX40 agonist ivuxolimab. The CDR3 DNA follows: TGTGCCAGCAGCGGGGGGACTAGCGGCTCCTACGAGCAGTACTTC. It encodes CASSGGTSGSYEQYF.